This T cell receptor beta chain was recovered during a study of graft-versus-host responses after intestinal transplantation (dated by TCRdb to the early 2020s). For the wider study: The transplants that recipients received were multivisceral, liver-intestinal, or isolated intestinal. Graft-versus-host and host-versus-graft alloreactive T cell clones were tracked in the graft, circulation and bone marrow after intestinal transplantation using bulk TCR-beta CDR3 sequencing. A cohort of roughly 25 intestinal transplant recipients, including one retransplant, was enrolled, and a few patients lacking pretransplant specimens were excluded. Rather than going through the commercial service, samples from three later patients were sequenced in-house on an Illumina MiSeq and processed with MiXCR. Alloreactive clones were identified by sequencing pre-transplant mixed lymphocyte reaction products and comparing them with unstimulated pre-transplant donor and recipient T cells. Donor T cell macrochimerism was defined as a peak of at least 4% donor T cells among recipient peripheral blood mononuclear cells. Every recipient was given anti-thymocyte globulin induction, then maintenance tacrolimus and steroids for about three years. Study-level results and caveats: Conclusions were limited by the relatively low number and heterogeneity of intestinal transplant patients. GvH clones were detected in recipient bone marrow, and some of these GvH clones were observed earlier in ileal mucosa or blood, consistent with an intestinal mucosal origin. In patients with donor T cell macrochimerism, the allografts had high GvH to HvG T cell clonal ratios. Early after transplant, declines in HvG clones were associated with peak levels of circulating GvH clones.

As to this clone: Its binding antigen is unknown. No base-level quality is on record; no much larger clone is a single base apart.

Based on the germline V gene, the CDR1 and CDR2 sequences are SGHAT and FQNNGV. V and J are truncated by 3 bases and 7 bases respectively, leaving an intervening sequence of 10 bases. From the cysteine through the phenylalanine, the CDR3 covers 14 amino acids. Of the read, only the CDR3 DNA is kept; its 42 bases are in frame from base 1. According to the study, the label for this sample's time point signals: cells obtained before transplantation from donor or recipient. CD3+CD4+ and CD3+CD8+ populations were FACS-sorted from unstimulated pre-transplant donor and recipient cells taken from spleen or lymph nodes. The protocol used for the library was the immunoSEQ multiplex PCR assay. In most patients, genomic DNA was isolated using the Qiagen DNeasy Blood and Tissue Kit and sent frozen to Adaptive Biotechnologies for TCR sequencing. For most patients, high-throughput TCR-beta CDR3 sequencing of genomic DNA was performed by Adaptive Biotechnologies. In the paper's pipeline: TCR sequencing data for some 17 patients were retrieved from Adaptive's ImmunoSEQ software; three other patients were processed with MiXCR and VDJtools. To correct CD4 versus CD8 sorting errors, any sequence found in both subsets at a frequency ratio below 5:1 was removed. Because the origin of CDR3 nucleotide sequences shared between donor and recipient could not be assigned, those sequences were removed. To be classed as alloreactive, a clone needed at least 2-fold expansion over unstimulated cells and a minimum CFSE-low frequency of 0.002% (template counts) or 0.001% (read counts). Clones detected in sequenced pre-transplant spleen, lymph node, or MLR CFSE-low populations of the donor or recipient were defined as mappable. The cumulative frequency of alloreactive clones was calculated as a percentage of all sequences, weighted by copy number. The clones in this table, taken by TCRdb from immuneACCESS, are in-frame only. Not every clone is retained; where verified, under half of the shortfall comes from an unresolved V gene, and the cause of the rest is unknown. The V and J calls and clone size were taken over from that table, and D and trimming were inferred from the DNA. The sample table contains 55,000 to 75,000 clones; only one count was recorded for 75% to 90% of them. 0.35% to 0.5% of the sample goes to the ten largest clones.

The V gene is TRBV11-2 and the J gene is TRBJ1-6; a tentative D match to TRBD1 spans 6 bases. Sample: unstimulated CD4+ T cells sorted from spleen or lymph node cells, taken before transplant. The clonotype comes from a human donor who was the organ donor for an intestinal transplant. The CDR3 amino acid sequence is: CASSFNRVNSPLHF. DNA sequence: TGTGCCAGCAGCTTCAACAGGGTGAATTCACCCCTCCACTTT.